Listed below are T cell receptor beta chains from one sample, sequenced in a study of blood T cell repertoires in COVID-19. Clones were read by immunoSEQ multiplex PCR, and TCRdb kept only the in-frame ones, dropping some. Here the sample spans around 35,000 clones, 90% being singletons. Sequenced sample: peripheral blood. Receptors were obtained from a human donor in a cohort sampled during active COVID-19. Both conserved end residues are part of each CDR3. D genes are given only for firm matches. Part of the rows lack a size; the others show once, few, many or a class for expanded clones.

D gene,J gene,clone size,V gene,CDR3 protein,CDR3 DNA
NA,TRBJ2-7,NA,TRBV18,CASSPSQGYEQYF,TGTGCCAGCTCACCGAGCCAGGGGTACGAGCAGTACTTC
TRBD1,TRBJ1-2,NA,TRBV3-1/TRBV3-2,CASSPRQGAGYGYTF,TGTGCCAGCAGCCCGCGACAGGGGGCTGGGTATGGCTACACCTTC
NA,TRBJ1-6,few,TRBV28,CASSFLESSYNSPLHF,TGTGCCAGCAGTTTTCTGGAGAGCTCCTATAATTCACCCCTCCACTTT
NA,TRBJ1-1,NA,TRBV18,CASSSDRLNTEAFF,TGTGCCAGCTCTTCAGACAGGTTGAACACTGAAGCTTTCTTT
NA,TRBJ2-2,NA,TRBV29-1,CSARSGGNTGELFF,TGCAGCGCCCGTAGCGGCGGGAACACCGGGGAGCTGTTTTTT
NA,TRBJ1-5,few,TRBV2,CASSEDAVNQPQHF,TGTGCCAGCAGTGAAGACGCAGTTAATCAGCCCCAGCATTTT
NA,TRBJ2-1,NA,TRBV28,CASSFTQGLVNEQFF,TGTGCCAGCAGTTTTACCCAGGGGCTGGTTAATGAGCAGTTCTTC
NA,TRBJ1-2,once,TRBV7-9,CASSFLHREGGYTF,TGTGCCAGCAGCTTTTTGCACAGGGAGGGAGGCTACACCTTC
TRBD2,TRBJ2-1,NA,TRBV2,CASSEGSSGNYNEQFF,TGTGCCAGCAGTGAAGGGTCTAGCGGGAACTACAATGAGCAGTTCTTC
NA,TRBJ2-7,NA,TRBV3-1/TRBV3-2,CASSQDGIAQYF,TGTGCCAGCAGCCAAGACGGGATAGCTCAGTACTTC
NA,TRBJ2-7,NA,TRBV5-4,CASSQGLAASPPYEQYF,TGTGCCAGCAGCCAGGGCCTTGCCGCCAGCCCCCCCTACGAGCAGTACTTC
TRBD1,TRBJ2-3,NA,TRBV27,CASSLRSGGDRQYF,TGTGCCAGCAGTTTAAGGTCAGGGGGTGATAGGCAGTATTTT
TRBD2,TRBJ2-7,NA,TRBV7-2,CASSLVAGGTYEQYF,TGTGCCAGCAGCTTAGTTGCGGGAGGCACCTACGAGCAGTACTTC
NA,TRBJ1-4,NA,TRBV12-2,CASRPRRGANEKLFF,TGTGCAAGTCGCCCCAGACGAGGAGCTAATGAAAAACTGTTTTTT
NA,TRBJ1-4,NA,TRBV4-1,CASSQDRDSLNEKLFF,TGCGCCAGCAGCCAAGATCGTGACAGCCTCAATGAAAAACTGTTTTTT
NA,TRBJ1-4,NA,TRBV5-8,CASSFGFTGNEKLFF,TGTGCCAGCAGCTTTGGCTTTACAGGAAATGAAAAACTGTTTTTT
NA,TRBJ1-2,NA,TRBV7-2,CASSLKGQRTRTNYGYTF,TGTGCCAGCAGCTTAAAAGGACAGCGGACCAGGACCAATTATGGCTACACCTTC
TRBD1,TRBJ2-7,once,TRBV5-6,CASSPRTGLRGYEQYF,TGTGCCAGCAGCCCCAGGACAGGGCTTAGAGGCTACGAGCAGTACTTC
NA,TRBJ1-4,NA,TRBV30,CACLGRGPSNEKLFF,TGTGCCTGCCTCGGGAGGGGACCGTCTAATGAAAAACTGTTTTTT
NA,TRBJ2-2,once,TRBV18,CASSPKKSANTGELFF,TGTGCCAGCTCACCAAAAAAATCAGCGAACACCGGGGAGCTGTTTTTT
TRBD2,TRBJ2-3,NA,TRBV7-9,CASKREVSTDTQYF,TGTGCCAGCAAGCGGGAGGTTAGCACAGATACGCAGTATTTT
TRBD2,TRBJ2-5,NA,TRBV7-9,CASSTGLAEETQYF,TGTGCCAGCAGCACCGGACTAGCGGAAGAGACCCAGTACTTC
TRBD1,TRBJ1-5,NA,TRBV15,CATSRGTGGYQPQHF,TGTGCCACCAGCAGAGGGACAGGGGGCTATCAGCCCCAGCATTTT
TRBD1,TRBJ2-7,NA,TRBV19,CASSIRGQGEYEQYF,TGTGCCAGTAGTATACGCGGACAGGGGGAATACGAGCAGTACTTC
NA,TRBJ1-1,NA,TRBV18,CASSPHGTEAFF,TGTGCCAGCTCACCACACGGCACTGAAGCTTTCTTT
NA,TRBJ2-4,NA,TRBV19,CASSINRKNIQYF,TGTGCCAGTAGTATAAACAGGAAAAACATTCAGTACTTC
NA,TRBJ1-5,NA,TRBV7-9,CASSLWTDQPQHF,TGTGCCAGCAGCCTCTGGACAGATCAGCCCCAGCATTTT
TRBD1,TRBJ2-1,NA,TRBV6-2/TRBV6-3,CASSPPNRGNEQFF,TGTGCCAGCAGTCCCCCGAACAGGGGCAATGAGCAGTTCTTC
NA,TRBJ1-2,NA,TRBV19,CASSISTRGYTF,TGTGCCAGTAGTATCTCGACTCGTGGCTACACCTTC
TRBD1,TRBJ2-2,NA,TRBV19,CASSRDRPTGELFF,TGTGCCAGTAGTAGGGACAGGCCTACCGGGGAGCTGTTTTTT
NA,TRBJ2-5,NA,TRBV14,CASSQVTGQETQYF,TGTGCCAGCAGCCAAGTGACGGGACAAGAGACCCAGTACTTC
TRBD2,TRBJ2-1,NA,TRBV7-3,CASSQGGGEQFF,TGTGCCAGCAGCCAAGGCGGGGGTGAGCAGTTCTTC
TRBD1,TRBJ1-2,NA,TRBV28,CASRPADRGPIYTF,TGTGCCAGCAGACCTGCAGACAGGGGGCCAATTTACACCTTC
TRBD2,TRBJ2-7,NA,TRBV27,CASSSPRTSGTFWNEQYF,TGTGCCAGCAGTTCCCCCCGGACTAGCGGGACCTTTTGGAACGAGCAGTACTTC
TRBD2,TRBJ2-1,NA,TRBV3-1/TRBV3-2,CASSQPGLGHHEQFF,TGTGCCAGCAGTCAGCCGGGACTAGGTCATCATGAGCAGTTCTTC
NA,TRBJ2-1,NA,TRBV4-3,CASSQRRRAYSSYNEQFF,TGCGCCAGCAGCCAACGCCGGAGGGCCTATTCCTCCTACAATGAGCAGTTCTTC
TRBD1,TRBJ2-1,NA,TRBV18,CASSPPSQGDNEQFF,TGTGCCAGCTCACCACCATCTCAGGGGGACAATGAGCAGTTCTTC
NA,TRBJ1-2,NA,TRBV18,CASSPNRGNNYGYTF,TGTGCCAGCTCACCCAACCGGGGTAATAACTATGGCTACACCTTC
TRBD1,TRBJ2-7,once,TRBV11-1,CASSQRGDRATDEQYF,TGTGCCAGCAGCCAACGTGGGGACAGGGCTACAGACGAGCAGTACTTC
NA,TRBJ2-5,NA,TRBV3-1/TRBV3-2,CASSQELPQGQYF,TGTGCCAGCAGCCAAGAGCTCCCTCAGGGCCAGTACTTC
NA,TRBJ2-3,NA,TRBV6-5,CASSYVSYTDTQYF,TGTGCCAGCAGTTACGTCTCCTACACAGATACGCAGTATTTT
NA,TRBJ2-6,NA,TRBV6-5,CASTLTRSGANVLTF,TGTGCCAGCACCCTGACAAGGTCTGGGGCCAACGTCCTGACTTTC
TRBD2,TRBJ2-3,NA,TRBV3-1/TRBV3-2,CASSRRLMTSGDTQYF,TGTGCCAGCAGCCGTCGATTGATGACTAGCGGCGATACGCAGTATTTT
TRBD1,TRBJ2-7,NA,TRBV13,CASSPRTGLQEQYF,TGTGCCAGCAGCCCACGGACAGGGCTTCAGGAGCAGTACTTC
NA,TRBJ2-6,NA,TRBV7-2,CASSLTWSGANVLTF,TGTGCCAGCAGCTTAACTTGGTCTGGGGCCAACGTCCTGACTTTC
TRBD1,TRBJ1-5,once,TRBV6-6,CASSPSPGTGNSNQPQHF,TGTGCCAGCAGTCCTTCGCCCGGGACAGGGAATAGCAATCAGCCCCAGCATTTT
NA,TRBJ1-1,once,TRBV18,CASSPSIDSNTEAFF,TGTGCCAGCTCACCCTCGATTGACAGTAACACTGAAGCTTTCTTT
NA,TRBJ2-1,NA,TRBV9,CASSAGLEHGEQFF,TGTGCCAGCAGCGCCGGTCTAGAACATGGTGAGCAGTTCTTC
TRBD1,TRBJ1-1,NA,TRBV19,CASSLLTGLGTEAFF,TGTGCCAGTAGCTTACTGACAGGGCTGGGGACTGAAGCTTTCTTT
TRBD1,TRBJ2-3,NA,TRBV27,CASSLSGQKRDTQYF,TGTGCCAGCAGTTTATCGGGACAGAAGCGAGATACGCAGTATTTT
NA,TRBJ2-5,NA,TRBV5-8,CASSLSRGMGSTQYF,TGTGCCAGCAGCTTGAGTCGAGGGATGGGGTCGACCCAGTACTTC
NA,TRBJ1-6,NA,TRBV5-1,CASQNSLGNSPLHF,TGCGCCAGCCAGAACAGCCTTGGGAATTCACCCCTCCACTTT
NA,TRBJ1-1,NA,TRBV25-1,CASSEWEDTTEAFF,TGTGCCAGCAGTGAATGGGAGGACACGACTGAAGCTTTCTTT
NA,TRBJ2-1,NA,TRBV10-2,CASSPQRPTEQFF,TGCGCCAGCAGTCCTCAGCGGCCTACTGAGCAGTTCTTC
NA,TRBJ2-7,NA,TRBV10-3,CAISDSGQLTYEQYF,TGTGCCATCAGTGACTCGGGACAACTAACCTACGAGCAGTACTTC
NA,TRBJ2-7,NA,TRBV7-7,CASSAGTLYEQYF,TGTGCTAGCAGCGCCGGGACACTCTACGAGCAGTACTTC
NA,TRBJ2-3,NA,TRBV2,CASNFQGGVDTQYF,TGTGCCAGCAACTTCCAGGGGGGTGTTGATACGCAGTATTTT